These 14 T cell receptor beta chains were sequenced from one sample in a study of shared clonotypes between healthy human individuals. Here immunoSEQ multiplex PCR was the method, and the copy in TCRdb shows in-frame clones only, minus some. Here the sample spans fewer than 650,000 clones, approximately 80% being singletons. The specimen sequenced was PBMCs. Receptor source: a middle-aged woman in good health. Some clones in this sample may be carry-over from other donors' samples.

The rearrangement uses TRBV18 and TRBJ1-1, with TRBD1 as a possible D gene (5 bases). Trimming shortened V by 3 bases and J by 7 bases, and 9 bases separated the two germline ends. Germline lookup yields CDR1 KGHSH and CDR2 LQKENI. This CDR3 has 12 amino acids. The CDR3 protein is CASSPVQGEAFF. The CDR3 DNA sequence: TGTGCCAGCTCACCGGTGCAGGGTGAAGCTTTCTTT.

Concerning this clone itself: A read error is the likely source, as a far larger clone sits one nucleotide away. Other nucleotide sequences from this sample produce the same CDR3. CDR3 residues: CAWSVGGELFF. The CDR3 region has the DNA TGTGCCTGGAGTGTCGGCGGGGAGCTGTTTTTT. The chain has TRBV30 and TRBJ2-2; D uncertain. Germline CDR1 GTSNPN, CDR2 SVGIG (reference sequence). CDR3 length: 11 residues. V dropped 0 bases and J dropped 7 bases, with 3 bases sitting between them.

CDR3 in DNA: TGTGCCAGTAGTCCATCTCTGGACAGAAGGAATGAGCAGTTCTTC. Encoded protein: CASSPSLDRRNEQFF. The chain joins TRBV19 to TRBJ2-1; a weak D match, TRBD1 (6 bases). Germline assignment: CDR1 LNHDA and CDR2 SQIVND (reference sequence). The CDR3 covers 15 residues. Trimming removed 5 bases at V and 7 bases at J, with 18 bases between. Looking up the rest from reference TRBV19 and TRBJ2-1 gives the full variable domain: DGGITQSPKYLFRKEGQNVTLSCEQNLNHDAMYWYRQDPGQGLRLIYYSQIVNDFQKGDIAEGYSVSREKKESFPLTVTSAQKNPTAFYLCASSPSLDRRNEQFFGPGTRLTVL.

The chain uses TRBV18 and TRBJ2-1; 13 positions match TRBD2. Germline-derived CDR1 and CDR2 are KGHSH and LQKENI. CDR3 size: 17 residues. V gave up 3 bases and J gave up 5 bases; unmatched junction bases: 7. DNA for the CDR3: TGTGCCAGCTCACCCCCCCCGGGACTAGCGGGAAACAATGAGCAGTTCTTC. Amino acid sequence: CASSPPPGLAGNNEQFF.

This chain joins TRBV7-8 and TRBJ2-1, with 13 bases aligning to TRBD2. Germline loops: CDR1 SGHVS, CDR2 FQNEAQ. After removal of 2 bases from V and 9 bases from J, the junction contained 10 bases not matched to a gene. CDR3 size: 17 residues. This chain's CDR3 is CASSLTGTSGMGGEQFF. DNA for the CDR3: TGTGCCAGCAGCTTAACCGGGACTAGCGGGATGGGTGGTGAGCAGTTCTTC. The complete variable domain, with remaining parts taken from reference TRBV7-8 and TRBJ2-1, reads GAGVSQSPRYKVAKRGQDVALRCDPISGHVSLFWYQQALGQGPEFLTYFQNEAQLDKSGLPSDRFFAERPEGSVSTLKIQRTQQEDSAVYLCASSLTGTSGMGGEQFFGPGTRLTVL.

Remarks on this clone: This clone may be a read error of a much larger clone one base away. J is TRBJ2-7 and V is TRBV30; TRBD2 agrees at 8 bases. CDR1 is GTSNPN, CDR2 SVGIG, per germline (reference sequence). The CDR3 loop spans 12 amino acids. Written as DNA, the CDR3 is TGTGTCTGGAGTGTACAAGGGACTAGGAAAACATTC. Translating gives CVWSVQGTRKTF.

The chain couples TRBV5-1 to TRBJ2-7, with 7 bases matching TRBD2. This CDR3 region has 15 residues. From germline, CDR1 is SGHRS and CDR2 YFSETQ. The V segment lost 0 bases and the J segment 6 bases; nucleotides outside the gene matches: 9. The CDR3 here is CASSLVGGRLSEQYF. The DNA of the CDR3 is TGCGCCAGCAGCTTGGTGGGGGGGAGGTTGTCCGAGCAGTACTTC.

The chain is built from TRBV7-2 and TRBJ2-5, with TRBD2 identical over 8 bases. Germline V gene data show CDR1 as SGHTA and CDR2 as FQGNSA. Trimming took 0 bases from V and 4 from J; bases not matched to a gene: 4. The CDR3 is 15 residues long. CDR3 sequence: CASSLAFLAGETQYF. The CDR3 DNA reads TGTGCCAGCAGCTTAGCGTTTCTAGCGGGAGAGACCCAGTACTTC. Variable domain in full (rest from reference TRBV7-2 and TRBJ2-5): GAGVSQSPSNKVTEKGKDVELRCDPISGHTALYWYRQSLGQGLEFLIYFQGNSAPDKSGLPSDRFSAERTGGSVSTLTIQRTQQEDSAVYLCASSLAFLAGETQYFGPGTRLLVL.

This sequence joins TRBV7-9 and TRBJ1-3, with unresolved D. The V end lost 5 bases, the J end lost 0 bases, and 11 bases lay between the germline ends. The CDR3 contains 15 residues. Germline CDR1 reads SEHNR; CDR2 reads FQNEAQ (reference sequence). In DNA, the CDR3 is TGTGCCAGCAGCAAGGACGGAAACTCTGGAAACACCATATATTTT. Translating gives CASSKDGNSGNTIYF.

In the case of this clone: A far larger clone is a single base away, which makes a read error likely. J is TRBJ2-7 and V is TRBV29-1, with 7 nucleotides matching TRBD1. Germline CDR1 SQVTM, CDR2 ANQGSEA. J gave up 5 bases and V 7 bases, and 14 bases lay outside the gene matches. The CDR3 totals 14 residues. CDR3 protein: CSALMGTALDEQYF. DNA for the CDR3: TGCAGCGCCCTGATGGGGACAGCCTTGGACGAGCAGTACTTC.

The chain links TRBV18 to TRBJ2-1, with TRBD2 matching over 14 bases. Germline loops: CDR1 KGHSH, CDR2 LQKENI. There are 18 residues in the CDR3. V shed 3 bases, J shed 2 bases, and the junction held 6 bases outside the gene matches. The CDR3 region has the DNA TGTGCCAGCTCACCCTCCGGGACTAGCGGGGGTACCTACAATGAGCAGTTCTTC. Amino acid sequence: CASSPSGTSGGTYNEQFF.

The chain links TRBV18 to TRBJ1-1; possible D gene TRBD1, 6 bases. The germline V gene encodes CDR1 KGHSH and CDR2 LQKENI. V was pared by 6 bases and J by 1 base, with 12 bases between. The CDR3 runs to 14 residues. The CDR3 DNA sequence: TGTGCCAGCTCCCCCGAGGGGGGGAACACTGAAGCTTTCTTT. Amino acids: CASSPEGGNTEAFF.

The chain combines TRBV13 with TRBJ1-1; TRBD1 might be the D (5 bases). This CDR3 is 20 amino acids long. Trimming stripped 3 bases from V and 7 bases from J, with 33 bases between. Looked up from germline, CDR1 is PRHDT and CDR2 is FYEKMQ (reference sequence). The chain's CDR3 is CASSLVHRSGYWGPQGEAFF. As DNA, the CDR3 is TGTGCCAGCAGCTTGGTTCATCGATCAGGCTATTGGGGCCCCCAGGGTGAAGCTTTCTTT.

The J gene is TRBJ2-1, the V gene TRBV4-3, with 13 positions matching TRBD2. The CDR3 is 17 residues long. The germline gives CDR1 LGHNA, CDR2 YSLEER. The J segment lost 6 bases and the V segment lost 0 bases, leaving 5 bases of the junction unmatched. CDR3 in amino acids: CASSQDGLAGVRNEQFF. DNA for the CDR3: TGCGCCAGCAGCCAAGATGGACTAGCGGGAGTCCGCAATGAGCAGTTCTTC.